Presented here are 15 T cell receptor beta chains from one specimen sequenced in a study of cytomegalovirus exposure and HLA in healthy donors. The PCR ran on 60 Vbeta and 13 Jbeta primers. The table came from immunoSEQ multiplex PCR; TCRdb's copy has only in-frame clones and leaves some out. The data contain some 120,000 clones, roughly 80% of them seen just once; the ten biggest clones take up over 5%. Sequenced: PBMCs. These receptors all come from a woman in her forties in good health and CMV-seronegative.

The chain has TRBV18 and TRBJ1-1, with D tentatively TRBD1 (6 bases). Germline V gene data show CDR1 as KGHSH and CDR2 as LQKENI. The CDR3 runs to 13 residues. Trimming cost V 3 bases and J 3 bases, with 8 bases left between them. The CDR3 bases are TGTGCCAGCTCACCTAACAGGGACACTGAAGCTTTCTTT. Translated: CASSPNRDTEAFF.

This chain links TRBV18 with TRBJ2-5; no definite D call. Germline CDR1 KGHSH, CDR2 LQKENI. The ends were cut back, 2 bases at V and 1 base at J, with 5 bases in the middle. The CDR3 is 13 residues long. CDR3: CASSPDIQETQYF. For the CDR3, the DNA is TGTGCCAGCTCACCAGACATCCAAGAGACCCAGTACTTC.

The V and J genes are TRBV27 and TRBJ1-3; 8 bases line up with TRBD1. CDR1 and CDR2 (germline): MNHEY, SMNVEV (reference sequence). The CDR3 is 16 amino acids. J gave up 8 bases and V 0 bases, and 9 bases lay outside the gene matches. CDR3 bases: TGTGCCAGCAGTTTATCCCCGGACAGGGTACGGGACACCATATATTTT. As protein: CASSLSPDRVRDTIYF.

The J gene is TRBJ1-5, the V gene TRBV19; no clear D. The CDR3 is 16 residues long. Trimming took 3 bases from V and 3 from J, leaving 15 bases between them. Germline CDR1 reads LNHDA; CDR2 reads SQIVND (reference sequence). The CDR3 spells CASSIFGPPLNQPQHF. CDR3 in DNA: TGTGCCAGTAGTATTTTTGGGCCGCCCCTCAATCAGCCCCAGCATTTT.

The V call is TRBV4-2, the J call TRBJ2-3; 10 bases align to TRBD2. Trimming cost V 1 base and J 2 bases; bases outside gene matches: 6. CDR3 length: 17 residues. Germline CDR1 and CDR2: LGHNA and YNFKEQ. DNA of the CDR3: TGTGCCAGCAGCCAAGGAGTAGCGGGAGGTACCACAGATACGCAGTATTTT. Amino acid sequence: CASSQGVAGGTTDTQYF.

The chain has TRBV28 and TRBJ1-2, with 10 bases lining up with TRBD1. The CDR3 totals 15 residues. Germline V CDR1 and CDR2: MDHEN, SYDVKM. The V gene end was trimmed by 1 base and the J gene end by 5 bases; junction bases not matched to a gene: 4. Here the CDR3 reads CASSLFSDRGYGYTF. The CDR3 DNA is TGTGCCAGCAGTTTATTCTCGGACAGGGGGTATGGCTACACCTTC.

The chain recombines TRBV10-3 with TRBJ2-7, with 9 positions matching TRBD1. This CDR3 is built from 14 residues. The germline V gene encodes CDR1 ENHRY and CDR2 SYGVKD. The V gene end was trimmed by 7 bases and the J gene end by 5 bases; junction bases not matched to a gene: 9. DNA of the CDR3: TGTGCCATCAAACCGGGACAGGGTACCCACGAGCAGTACTTC. It codes for CAIKPGQGTHEQYF.

J is TRBJ2-2 and V is TRBV7-2, with no clear D. The V and J ends lost 1 base and 4 bases respectively, with 4 bases between them. Germline-derived CDR1 and CDR2 are SGHTA and FQGNSA. CDR3 length: 13 residues. The CDR3 DNA reads as TGTGCCAGCAGCTTAGACAGCACCGGGGAGCTGTTTTTT. It specifies CASSLDSTGELFF.

V gene TRBV7-2 combines with J gene TRBJ1-2; TRBD1 might be the D (5 bases). Germline V gene data show CDR1 as SGHTA and CDR2 as FQGNSA. The V end lost 5 bases, the J end lost 7 bases, and 11 bases lay between the germline ends. CDR3 size: 12 residues. The CDR3 sequence: CASSPRQGGYTF. Written as DNA, the CDR3 is TGTGCCAGCAGCCCAAGGCAGGGTGGCTACACCTTC.

This sequence joins TRBV6-4 and TRBJ1-1, with 9 bases that match TRBD1. Germline V gene sequence: CDR1 MRHNA, CDR2 SNTAGT. The CDR3 spans 21 residues. V lost 2 bases, J lost 3 bases, and 22 bases stayed unmatched. The DNA of the CDR3 is TGTGCCAGCAGTGACCCCAGAGGGACAGGGACCCAATCGCTTCGGGACACTGAAGCTTTCTTT. Its protein is CASSDPRGTGTQSLRDTEAFF.

The CDR3 loop is CASSPTGTGYRYTF. The CDR3 DNA is TGTGCCAGCAGTCCGACCGGGACAGGATACCGCTACACCTTC. This chain joins TRBV27 and TRBJ1-2; 8 nucleotides align to TRBD1. V was clipped by 5 bases and J by 9 bases; unmatched bases: 11. CDR1 is MNHEY and CDR2 is SMNVEV in the germline V gene (reference sequence). There are 14 residues in the CDR3.

This clone is a singleton in its sample. J is TRBJ2-2 and V is TRBV29-1, with TRBD2 matching over 11 bases. The V and J ends lost 7 bases and 4 bases, in that order; junction bases with no gene match: 8. The length of the CDR3 is 15 residues. Per the germline V gene, CDR1 is SQVTM and CDR2 is ANQGSEA. This CDR3 reads CSAPGTSGSTGELFF. CDR3 nucleotide sequence: TGCAGCGCCCCCGGGACTAGCGGATCCACCGGGGAGCTGTTTTTT.

V and J are TRBV5-6 and TRBJ1-2, with 8 bases identical to TRBD1. Germline trimming cut 4 bases from V and 12 bases from J; bases unmatched to any gene: 17. The CDR3 runs 15 residues. The germline gives CDR1 SGHDT, CDR2 YYEEEE. The CDR3 reads CASSPRDRLRGGHTF. In DNA form, the CDR3 reads TGTGCCAGCAGCCCCCGGGACAGGCTCAGAGGTGGGCACACCTTC.

The V and J genes are TRBV18 and TRBJ1-5; no clear D. The CDR3 sequence is 14 residues long. CDR1 and CDR2 from the germline V gene are KGHSH and LQKENI. V gave up 4 bases and J gave up 4 bases, with 11 bases separating them. The CDR3 loop is CASSLLAGNQPQHF. CDR3 DNA sequence: TGTGCCAGCTCACTGTTGGCGGGAAATCAGCCCCAGCATTTT.

The chain employs TRBV10-2 and TRBJ2-7; a possible D gene is TRBD2 (6 bases). Per the germline V gene, CDR1 is WSHSY and CDR2 is SAAADI. V was cut by 5 bases and J by 4 bases, with 12 bases left in between. The length of the CDR3 is 13 residues. CDR3 DNA sequence: TGCGCCAGCAGTCCGGGAGCCGTGTACGAGCAGTACTTC. Its protein product is CASSPGAVYEQYF.